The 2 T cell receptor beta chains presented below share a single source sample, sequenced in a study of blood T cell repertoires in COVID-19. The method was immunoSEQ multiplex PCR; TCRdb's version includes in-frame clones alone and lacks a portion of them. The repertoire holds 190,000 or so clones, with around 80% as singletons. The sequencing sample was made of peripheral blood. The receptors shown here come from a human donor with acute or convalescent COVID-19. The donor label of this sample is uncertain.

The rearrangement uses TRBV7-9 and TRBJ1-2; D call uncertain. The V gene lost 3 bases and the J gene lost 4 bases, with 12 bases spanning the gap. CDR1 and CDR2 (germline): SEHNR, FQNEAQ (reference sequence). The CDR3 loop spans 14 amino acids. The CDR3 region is CASSFASPSYGYTF. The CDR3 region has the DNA TGTGCCAGCAGCTTTGCCAGTCCAAGCTATGGCTACACCTTC. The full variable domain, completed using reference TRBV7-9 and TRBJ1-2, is DTGVSQNPRHKITKRGQNVTFRCDPISEHNRLYWYRQTLGQGPEFLTYFQNEAQLEKSRLLSDRFSAERPKGSFSTLEIQRTEQGDSAMYLCASSFASPSYGYTFGSGTRLTVV.

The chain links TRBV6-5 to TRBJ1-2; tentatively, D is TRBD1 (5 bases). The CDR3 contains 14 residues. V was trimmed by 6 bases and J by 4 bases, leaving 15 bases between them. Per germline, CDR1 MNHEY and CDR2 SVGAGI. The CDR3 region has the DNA TGTGCCAGCAGAAACCCGGTGGGGGGCTATGGCTACACCTTC. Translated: CASRNPVGGYGYTF.